This T cell receptor (beta chain) was identified in a study of CD8+ T cells in alopecia areata. Study-level background: The protocol delivered tofacitinib for 6 to 18 months, then withdrew it for 6 months. Study-wide points: It was less clear whether patients shared TCRs than it was in mice, possibly because of HLA.

Comment on this clone: Its antigen is unknown.

RNA, once extracted, was reverse transcribed into cDNA for use as the sequencing template. TCRdb's table, derived via immunoSEQ multiplex PCR, lists solely in-frame clones and lacks some. The table lists some 190,000 clones, 60% to 70% of them singletons. The treatment here: oral pan-JAK inhibitor, 5-10 mg twice daily. Sampling of alopecia areata patients yielded lesional scalp punch biopsies as well as peripheral blood. The germline V gene encodes CDR1 MGHRA and CDR2 YSYEKL. The CDR3 is 17 residues long. Trimming at V came to 4 bases and at J to 7 bases, leaving 15 bases not matched to a gene. This sample comprised CD4+ T cells sorted from blood, obtained at week 4, from a patient treated with tofacitinib. The chain couples TRBV4-1 to TRBJ2-5; the match to TRBD2 covers 10 bases. This clonotype was obtained from a human donor with alopecia areata. The CDR3 reads CASSPEGLAGVLVTQYF. Written as DNA, the CDR3 is TGCGCCAGCAGCCCCGAAGGTCTAGCGGGAGTATTGGTGACCCAGTACTTC.